These T cell receptor beta chains were read from a single sample in a study of T cells after yellow fever vaccination. TCRdb ran MiXCR on the 5' RACE reads and lists one entry per CDR3 protein. Of just under 600,000 distinct CDR3 sequences in the sample, less than 15% are singletons; the top ten hold 11% to 15%. Material: PBMCs, obtained on the day of the yellow fever booster vaccination. The receptors derive from a man younger than 40 who received the YFV17D yellow fever vaccine. CDR3s include the opening cysteine and the closing phenylalanine or tryptophan.

j_call: TRBJ1-2; v_call: TRBV20-1; cdr3_aa: CSVQVASGYTF
j_call: TRBJ2-5; v_call: TRBV28; cdr3_aa: CASSPPPTGTQYF
j_call: TRBJ2-5; v_call: TRBV24-1; cdr3_aa: CATSDSGAGQETQYF
j_call: TRBJ1-2; v_call: TRBV5-1; cdr3_aa: CASSSSGGYTF
j_call: TRBJ1-4; v_call: TRBV29-1; cdr3_aa: CSVKSGTGLEKLFF
j_call: TRBJ2-7; v_call: TRBV6-1; cdr3_aa: CASSPSGSWYEQYF
j_call: TRBJ2-2; v_call: TRBV7-9; cdr3_aa: CASSYDRNTGELFF
j_call: TRBJ2-4; v_call: TRBV15; cdr3_aa: CATSRDYLAENIQYF
j_call: TRBJ2-1; v_call: TRBV4-2; cdr3_aa: CASSPDRGGNEQFF
j_call: TRBJ2-6; v_call: TRBV27; cdr3_aa: CASSPTSGANVLTF
j_call: TRBJ1-5; v_call: TRBV7-8; cdr3_aa: CASSPDRAGNQPQHF
j_call: TRBJ2-5; v_call: TRBV28; cdr3_aa: CASGGGETQYF
j_call: TRBJ1-1; v_call: TRBV20-1; cdr3_aa: CSADRGPNTEAFF
j_call: TRBJ1-1; v_call: TRBV20-1; cdr3_aa: CSAGFWREGYTEAFF
j_call: TRBJ2-3; v_call: TRBV6-2/TRBV6-3; cdr3_aa: CASSQGLARTDTQYF
j_call: TRBJ2-3; v_call: TRBV5-1; cdr3_aa: CARSQLGDGRTDTQYF
j_call: TRBJ1-1; v_call: TRBV19; cdr3_aa: CASSDDWTEAFF
j_call: TRBJ2-7; v_call: TRBV30; cdr3_aa: CAWRSKGAFHEQYF
j_call: TRBJ2-2; v_call: TRBV20-1; cdr3_aa: CSAIARAGAGELFF
j_call: TRBJ2-3; v_call: TRBV12-3/TRBV12-4; cdr3_aa: CASSLREAYTDTQYF
j_call: TRBJ1-2; v_call: TRBV7-8; cdr3_aa: CASSPGRADRANYGYTF
j_call: TRBJ2-1; v_call: TRBV7-9; cdr3_aa: CASSLLGLNNEQFF
j_call: TRBJ1-5; v_call: TRBV28; cdr3_aa: CASSRSRVLSNQPQHF
j_call: TRBJ2-1; v_call: TRBV7-9; cdr3_aa: CASSPPLATSGDNEQFF
j_call: TRBJ2-1; v_call: TRBV20-1; cdr3_aa: CSARSLAGYNEQFF
j_call: TRBJ2-6; v_call: TRBV7-9; cdr3_aa: CASSSGQGSGANVLTF
j_call: TRBJ2-3; v_call: TRBV10-3; cdr3_aa: CAISDPGQESTDTQYF
j_call: TRBJ1-2; v_call: TRBV7-9; cdr3_aa: CASSFLQGGYGYTF
j_call: TRBJ1-2; v_call: TRBV6-5; cdr3_aa: CASSYWPGSHGYTF
j_call: TRBJ1-1; v_call: TRBV11-2; cdr3_aa: CASSLRGRGSYGAFF
j_call: TRBJ2-3; v_call: TRBV5-1; cdr3_aa: CASSSTGRGVGTDTQYF
j_call: TRBJ2-1; v_call: TRBV5-1; cdr3_aa: CASSLTPGAYNEQFF
j_call: TRBJ2-7; v_call: TRBV6-5; cdr3_aa: CASRYPGTGRYEQYF
j_call: TRBJ2-7; v_call: TRBV9; cdr3_aa: CASSVGRDYEQYF
j_call: TRBJ2-1; v_call: TRBV20-1; cdr3_aa: CSAAAGTGGINEQFF